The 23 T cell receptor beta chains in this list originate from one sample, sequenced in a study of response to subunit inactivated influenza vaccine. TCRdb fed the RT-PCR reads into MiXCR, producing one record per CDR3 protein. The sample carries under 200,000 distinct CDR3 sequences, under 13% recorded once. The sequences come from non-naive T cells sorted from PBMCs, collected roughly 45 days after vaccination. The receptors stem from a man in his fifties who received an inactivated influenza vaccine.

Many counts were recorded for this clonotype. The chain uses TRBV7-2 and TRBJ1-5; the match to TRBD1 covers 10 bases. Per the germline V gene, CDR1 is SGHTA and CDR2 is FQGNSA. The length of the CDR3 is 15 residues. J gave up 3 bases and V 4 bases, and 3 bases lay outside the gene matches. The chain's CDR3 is CASSSGTGDNQPQHF. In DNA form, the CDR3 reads TGTGCCAGCAGCTCAGGGACAGGGGACAATCAGCCCCAGCATTTT.

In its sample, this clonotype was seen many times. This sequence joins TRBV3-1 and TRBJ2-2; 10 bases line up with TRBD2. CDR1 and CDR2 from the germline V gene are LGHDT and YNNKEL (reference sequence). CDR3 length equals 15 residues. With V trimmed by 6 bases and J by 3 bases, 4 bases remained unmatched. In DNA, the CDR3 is TGTGCCAGCAGGAGGACTAGCGGTGACACCGGGGAGCTGTTTTTT. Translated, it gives CASRRTSGDTGELFF.

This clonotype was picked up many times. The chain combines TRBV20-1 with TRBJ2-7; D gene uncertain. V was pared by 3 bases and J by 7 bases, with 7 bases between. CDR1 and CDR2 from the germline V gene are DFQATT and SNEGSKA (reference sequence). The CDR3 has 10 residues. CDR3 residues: CSARHSEQYF. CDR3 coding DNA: TGCAGTGCTAGGCACTCGGAGCAGTACTTC.

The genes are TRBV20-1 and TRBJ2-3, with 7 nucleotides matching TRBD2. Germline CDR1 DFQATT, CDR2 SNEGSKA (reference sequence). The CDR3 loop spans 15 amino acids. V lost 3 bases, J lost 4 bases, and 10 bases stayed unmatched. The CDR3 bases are TGCAGTGCTAGTGTGAGCGGGGCCCCCCCAGATACGCAGTATTTT. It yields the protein CSASVSGAPPDTQYF.

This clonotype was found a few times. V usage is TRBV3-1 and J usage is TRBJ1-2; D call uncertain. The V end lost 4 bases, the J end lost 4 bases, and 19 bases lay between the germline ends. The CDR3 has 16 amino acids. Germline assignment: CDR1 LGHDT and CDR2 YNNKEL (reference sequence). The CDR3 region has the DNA TGTGCCAGCAGCCCTGAGACCGGAAGCTATCCCTATGGCTACACCTTC. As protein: CASSPETGSYPYGYTF.

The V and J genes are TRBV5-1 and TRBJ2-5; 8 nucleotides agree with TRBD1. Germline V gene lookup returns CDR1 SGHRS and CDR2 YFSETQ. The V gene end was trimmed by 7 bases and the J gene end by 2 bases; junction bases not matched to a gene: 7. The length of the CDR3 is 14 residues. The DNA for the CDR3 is TGCGCCAGCGCCATAACAGGGGGTCAAGAGACCCAGTACTTC. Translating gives CASAITGGQETQYF.

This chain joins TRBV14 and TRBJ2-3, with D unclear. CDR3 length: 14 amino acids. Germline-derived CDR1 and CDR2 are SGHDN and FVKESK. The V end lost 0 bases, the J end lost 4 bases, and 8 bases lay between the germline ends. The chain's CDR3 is CASSQDSTADTQYF. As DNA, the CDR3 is TGTGCCAGCAGCCAAGATTCCACAGCAGATACGCAGTATTTT.

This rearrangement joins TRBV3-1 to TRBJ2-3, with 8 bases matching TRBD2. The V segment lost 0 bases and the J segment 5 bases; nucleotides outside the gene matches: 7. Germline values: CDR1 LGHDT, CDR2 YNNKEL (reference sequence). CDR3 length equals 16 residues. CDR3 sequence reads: CASSQDTGGRGDTQYF. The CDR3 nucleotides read TGTGCCAGCAGCCAAGATACGGGGGGGCGAGGAGATACGCAGTATTTT.

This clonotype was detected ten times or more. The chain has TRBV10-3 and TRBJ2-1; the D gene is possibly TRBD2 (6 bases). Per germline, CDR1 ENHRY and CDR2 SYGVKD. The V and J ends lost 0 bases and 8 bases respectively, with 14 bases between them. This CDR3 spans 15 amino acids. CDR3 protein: CAISESSSGNDEQFF. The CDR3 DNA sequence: TGTGCCATCAGTGAGTCGAGTAGCGGCAATGATGAGCAGTTCTTC.

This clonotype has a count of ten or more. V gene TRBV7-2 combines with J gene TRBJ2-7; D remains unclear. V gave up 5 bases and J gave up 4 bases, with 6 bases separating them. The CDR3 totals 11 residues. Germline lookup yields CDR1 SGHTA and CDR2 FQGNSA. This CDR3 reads CASSPKYEQYF. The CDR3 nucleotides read TGTGCCAGCAGCCCGAAGTACGAGCAGTACTTC.

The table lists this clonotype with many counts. CDR3 nucleotide sequence: TGTGCCAGCAGCTTAGCGGGAGGACGATACGAGCAGTACTTC. Translated, it gives CASSLAGGRYEQYF. The V gene is TRBV3-1, the J gene TRBJ2-7; 10 nucleotides agree with TRBD2. This CDR3 spans 14 amino acids. Per the germline V gene, CDR1 is LGHDT and CDR2 is YNNKEL (reference sequence). Trimming at V came to 5 bases and at J to 4 bases, leaving 5 bases not matched to a gene.

CDR3 in DNA: TGCAGCGTTGAACAGAGGGATACGCAGTATTTT. Translating gives CSVEQRDTQYF. This chain connects TRBV29-1 to TRBJ2-3; no clear D. Trimming removed 2 bases at V and 6 bases at J, with 6 bases between. In germline, CDR1 is SQVTM, CDR2 ANQGSEA. CDR3 length: 11 residues.

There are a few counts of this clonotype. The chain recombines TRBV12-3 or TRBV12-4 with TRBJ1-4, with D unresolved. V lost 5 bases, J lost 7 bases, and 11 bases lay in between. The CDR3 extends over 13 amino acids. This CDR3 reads CASSPRGREKLFF. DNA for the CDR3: TGTGCCAGCAGTCCTCGTGGACGTGAAAAACTGTTTTTT.

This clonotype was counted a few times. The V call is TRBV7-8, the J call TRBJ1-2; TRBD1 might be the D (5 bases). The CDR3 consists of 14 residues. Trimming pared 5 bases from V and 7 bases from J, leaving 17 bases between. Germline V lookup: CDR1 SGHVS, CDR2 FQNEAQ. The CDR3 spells CASSQALRAGGYTF. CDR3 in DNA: TGTGCCAGCAGCCAAGCCCTCAGGGCCGGTGGCTACACCTTC.

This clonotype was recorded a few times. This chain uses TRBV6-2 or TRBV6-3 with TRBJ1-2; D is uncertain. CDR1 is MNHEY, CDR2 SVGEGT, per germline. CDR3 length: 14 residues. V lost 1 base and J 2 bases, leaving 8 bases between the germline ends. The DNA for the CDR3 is TGTGCCAGCAGTTACTGGGAGACAAACTATGGCTACACCTTC. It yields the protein CASSYWETNYGYTF.

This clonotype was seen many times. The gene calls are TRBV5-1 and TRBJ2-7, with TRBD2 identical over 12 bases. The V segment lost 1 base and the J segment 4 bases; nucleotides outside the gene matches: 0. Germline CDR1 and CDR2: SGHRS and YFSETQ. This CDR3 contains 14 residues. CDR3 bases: TGCGCCAGCAGCTTGCTAGCGGGAGGGTACGAGCAGTACTTC. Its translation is CASSLLAGGYEQYF.

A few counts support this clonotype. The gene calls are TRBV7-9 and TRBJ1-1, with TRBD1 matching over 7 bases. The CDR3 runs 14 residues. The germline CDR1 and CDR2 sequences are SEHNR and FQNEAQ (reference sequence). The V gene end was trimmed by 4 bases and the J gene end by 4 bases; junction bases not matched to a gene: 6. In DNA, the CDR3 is TGTGCCAGCAGCTCAGGACAGGTCTCCACTGAAGCTTTCTTT. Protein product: CASSSGQVSTEAFF.

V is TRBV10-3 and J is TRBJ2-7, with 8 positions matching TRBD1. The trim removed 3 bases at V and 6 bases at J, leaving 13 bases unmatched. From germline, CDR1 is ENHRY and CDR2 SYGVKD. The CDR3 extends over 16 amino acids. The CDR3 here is CAISELGQGARGEQYF. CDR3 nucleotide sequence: TGTGCCATCAGTGAATTGGGTCAGGGGGCGCGGGGCGAGCAGTACTTC.

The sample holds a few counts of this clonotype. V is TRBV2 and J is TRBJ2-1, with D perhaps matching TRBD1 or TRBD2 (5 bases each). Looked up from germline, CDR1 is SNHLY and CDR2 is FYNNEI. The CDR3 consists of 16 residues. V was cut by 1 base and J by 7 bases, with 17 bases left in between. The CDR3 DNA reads TGTGCCAGCAGTGAAGGACGACACAGGTCGGGAAATGAGCAGTTCTTC. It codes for CASSEGRHRSGNEQFF. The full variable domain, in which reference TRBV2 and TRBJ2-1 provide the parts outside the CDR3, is EPEVTQTPSHQVTQMGQEVILRCVPISNHLYFYWYRQILGQKVEFLVSFYNNEISEKSEIFDDQFSVERPDGSNFTLKIRSTKLEDSAMYFCASSEGRHRSGNEQFFGPGTRLTVL.

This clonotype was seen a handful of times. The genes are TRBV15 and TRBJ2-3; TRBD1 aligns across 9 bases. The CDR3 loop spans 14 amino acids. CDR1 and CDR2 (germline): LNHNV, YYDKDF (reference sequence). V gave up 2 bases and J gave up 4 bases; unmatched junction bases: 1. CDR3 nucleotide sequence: TGTGCCACCAGCAGACGGACAGGGGCAGATACGCAGTATTTT. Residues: CATSRRTGADTQYF. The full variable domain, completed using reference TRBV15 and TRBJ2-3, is DAMVIQNPRYQVTQFGKPVTLSCSQTLNHNVMYWYQQKSSQAPKLLFHYYDKDFNNEADTPDNFQSRRPNTSFCFLDIRSPGLGDTAMYLCATSRRTGADTQYFGPGTRLTVL.

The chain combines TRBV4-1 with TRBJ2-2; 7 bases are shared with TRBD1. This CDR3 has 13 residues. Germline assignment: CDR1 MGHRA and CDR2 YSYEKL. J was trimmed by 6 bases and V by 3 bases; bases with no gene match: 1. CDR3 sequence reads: CASSHGTAGELFF. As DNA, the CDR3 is TGCGCCAGCAGCCACGGGACAGCCGGGGAGCTGTTTTTT.

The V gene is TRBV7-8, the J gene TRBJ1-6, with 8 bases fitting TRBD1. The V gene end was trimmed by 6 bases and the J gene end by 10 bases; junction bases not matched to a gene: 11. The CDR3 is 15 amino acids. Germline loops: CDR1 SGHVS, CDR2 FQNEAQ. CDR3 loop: CASSNPRGQYSPLHF. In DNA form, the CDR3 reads TGTGCCAGCAGTAACCCCAGGGGGCAGTACTCACCCCTCCACTTT.

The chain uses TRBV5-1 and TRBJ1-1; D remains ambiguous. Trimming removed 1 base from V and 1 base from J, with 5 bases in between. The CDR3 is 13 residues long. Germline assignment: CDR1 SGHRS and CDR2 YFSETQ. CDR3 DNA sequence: TGCGCCAGCAGCTTGTTGGCGAACACTGAAGCTTTCTTT. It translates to CASSLLANTEAFF. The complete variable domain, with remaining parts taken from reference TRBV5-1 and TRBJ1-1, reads KAGVTQTPRYLIKTRGQQVTLSCSPISGHRSVSWYQQTPGQGLQFLFEYFSETQRNKGNFPGRFSGRQFSNSRSEMNVSTLELGDSALYLCASSLLANTEAFFGQGTRLTVV.